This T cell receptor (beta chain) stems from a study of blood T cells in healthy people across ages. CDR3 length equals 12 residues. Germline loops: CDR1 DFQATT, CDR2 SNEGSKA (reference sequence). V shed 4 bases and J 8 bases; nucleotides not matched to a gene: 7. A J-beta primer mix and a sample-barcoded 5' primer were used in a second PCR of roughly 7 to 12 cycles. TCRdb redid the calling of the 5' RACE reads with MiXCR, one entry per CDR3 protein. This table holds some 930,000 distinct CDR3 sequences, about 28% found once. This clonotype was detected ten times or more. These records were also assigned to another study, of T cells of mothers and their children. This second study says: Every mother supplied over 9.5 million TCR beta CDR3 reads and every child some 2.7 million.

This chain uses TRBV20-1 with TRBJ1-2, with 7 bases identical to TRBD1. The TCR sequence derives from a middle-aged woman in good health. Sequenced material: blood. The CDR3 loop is CSANQGDRGYTF. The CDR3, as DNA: TGCAGTGCTAACCAGGGGGACAGAGGCTACACCTTC.